This T cell receptor beta chain came from a study of regulatory T cells in long-lasting Graves disease. Described time point: newly diagnosed GD, antithyroid drugs for less than 3 months. The TCR library used RNA extracted from PBMCs. The peripheral blood volume drawn was around 10 milliliters, and it was collected into EDTA tubes. With iRepertoire HTBI primers and Arm-PCR of CDR3 regions, TCR beta libraries were built. Authors' processing steps: Throughout the samples, researchers identified about 56 TRBV and 12 to 15 TRBJ segments. TCRdb reprocessed the multiplex PCR reads via MiXCR and lists one record per CDR3 protein. None of the V and J calls come from the authors' own analysis; TCRdb made them. The sample has more than 300,000 distinct CDR3 sequences; less than 20% are singletons. Trimming left V 4 bases short and J 0 bases short, with 32 bases between. Germline CDR1 is SGHRS and CDR2 is YFSETQ. This CDR3 spans 22 amino acids.

This clonotype was found many times. Sequencing was performed on peripheral blood mononuclear cells (PBMCs), taken at new diagnosis, from a patient treated with antithyroid drugs. This sequence joins TRBV5-1 and TRBJ1-5; no clear D gene. The receptor's source is a female donor with Graves disease. CDR3 loop: CASSPRNQILLFRSLSNQPQHF. In DNA, the CDR3 is TGCGCCAGCAGCCCTCGCAACCAAATACTTCTCTTCAGGAGCCTTAGCAATCAGCCCCAGCATTTT.